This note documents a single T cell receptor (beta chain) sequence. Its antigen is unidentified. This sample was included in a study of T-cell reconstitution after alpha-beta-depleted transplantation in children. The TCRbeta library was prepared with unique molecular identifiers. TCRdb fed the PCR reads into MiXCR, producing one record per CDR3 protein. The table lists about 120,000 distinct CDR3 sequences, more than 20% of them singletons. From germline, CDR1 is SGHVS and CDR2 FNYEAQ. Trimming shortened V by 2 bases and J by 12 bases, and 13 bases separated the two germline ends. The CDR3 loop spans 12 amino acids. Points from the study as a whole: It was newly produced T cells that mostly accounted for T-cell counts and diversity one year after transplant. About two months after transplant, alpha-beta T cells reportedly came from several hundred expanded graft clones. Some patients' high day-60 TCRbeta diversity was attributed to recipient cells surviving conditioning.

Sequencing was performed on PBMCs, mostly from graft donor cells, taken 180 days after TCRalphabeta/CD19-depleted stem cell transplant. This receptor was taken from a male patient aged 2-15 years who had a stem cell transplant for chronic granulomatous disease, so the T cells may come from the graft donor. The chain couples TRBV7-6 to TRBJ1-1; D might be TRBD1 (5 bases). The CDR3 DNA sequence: TGTGCCAGCAGCTTAAAAGGGGTAGTTCCTTTCTTT. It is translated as CASSLKGVVPFF.